This T cell receptor beta chain was recorded in a study of shared clonotypes between healthy human individuals (dated by TCRdb to 2018 to 2021). Describing the broader study: Three men and a couple of women, aged 18 to 49 years, made up the cohort. For each donor, three plates each were used for CD4 naive and CD4 memory, two plates were used for CD8 naive, and one plate was used for CD8 memory. To estimate repertoire size and how much clonotypes are shared between individuals, the study performed deep sequencing of blood TCR repertoires from five healthy adults. To increase sequencing depth and limit assay-specific biases, different laboratories used diverse techniques to prepare libraries and sequence TCR repertoires. Per donor, leukapheresis produced somewhere between about 0.9 and 10 billion PBMCs.

CD8 naive samples consisted of CD45RO-negative cells that were positively selected for CCR7, yielding a CD45RA+CCR7+ population without TemRA cells. The donors were healthy, HIV-negative adults with no recently reported acute infections or vaccinations. Every donor was a Caucasian adult living in Nashville, Tennessee, USA. Blood was collected by leukapheresis, and PBMCs were isolated by Ficoll-Histopaque density gradient centrifugation and then cryopreserved in liquid nitrogen vapor phase. Analytical flow cytometry was used to check the purity and quantity of each magnetically sorted T cell population. Genomic DNA was isolated from every sorted fraction and measured by UV absorbance on a Nanodrop 2000c. As concerns this clone: No cognate antigen has been identified for it. One base away there is no much larger clone; base qualities are not given. This same CDR3 is encoded by further DNA sequences in the sample.

Using the deep immunoSEQ assay, multiplex PCR amplified TCR CDR3 regions from genomic DNA. Extracted genomic DNA from each cell subset was spread evenly across all wells of several immunoSEQ 96-well plates, with each plate serving as a replicate. For sorted subsets, roughly 0.2 ug genomic DNA, equal to about 30,000 T cell genomes, was loaded into each replicate PCR. Purified libraries were measured with a Qubit 3.0 fluorometer, size-checked on a Bioanalyzer 2100, and measured again with the KAPA Library Quantification kit. Every immunoSEQ 96-well plate was sequenced on a separate single-read 150-cycle Illumina NextSeq 550 flow cell. The authors processed their data as follows. Because the immunoSEQ output included only junctional sequences and no quality scores, the filtering could not be the same as the filtering used for full-length reads. To assign V/J genes and CDR3, sequences were annotated using PyIR, a Python wrapper for IgBLAST v1.9, with IMGT germline references. Any read was removed if the V/J assignment was weak (E-value above 1e-6), the CDR3 was missing, or the read contained stop codons, out-of-frame junctions, or ambiguous translated residues. A V3J clonotype was defined by an identical inferred V gene, J gene, and CDR3 amino acid sequence. The percentage overlap between two repertoires was calculated by dividing the number of shared unique clonotypes by the size of the smaller repertoire. RTK rarefaction, the Chao1 estimator, and Recon v2.1 estimates of unobserved clonotypes were used to assess repertoire richness. Generation probabilities were computed with OLGA for all TCRbeta clonotypes obtained by the gDNA method from a few donors. TCRdb stores this immuneACCESS table with in-frame sequences only. Part of the clones is absent; in the studies checked, under half of the shortfall reflects unresolved V genes, and no reason is known for the rest. V and J calls and clone size are as listed in that table; D and trimming were resolved from the DNA. Within this sample are roughly 890,000 clones, with 85% to 95% of them counted one time only. Less than 25% of the sample is taken by the ten largest.

V sheds 0 bases and J sheds 0 bases, leaving 9 bases between their ends. The germline V gene (reference sequence) gives CDR1 as LNHNV and CDR2 as YYDKDF. The CDR3 holds 15 amino acids from the cysteine to the phenylalanine. The only DNA kept is the CDR3, 45 bases in frame from the first base. General study outcomes and caveats: Naive subsets generally had larger estimated clonotype richness than memory subsets did. Because the study included only a small number of donors, the genetic and exposure-history diversity represented was limited. Incomplete sequencing was indicated by rarefaction of sorted-subset datasets, despite the large sequencing depth. Compared with non-shared clonotypes, clonotypes shared by all four sorted-subset donors had higher generation probabilities. Roughly 5% of naive CD4, 3.5% of naive CD8, about 2.4% of memory CD4, and roughly 0.4% of memory CD8 clonotypes were shared across a handful of donors. Pairwise subsampling led to the expectation that sequencing depth would affect the degree of clonotype sharing among donors. Only blood was sampled, and tissue TCR repertoires likely differ from those in blood.

Sample: naive CD8+ T cells sorted from blood. In light of the paper, this sample's cell subset or site label describes: CD45RA+CCR7+. The receptor's source is a man aged 30 to 39 in good health. The rearrangement joined TRBV15 to TRBJ2-7; a tentative D match to TRBD1 spans 6 bases. In nucleotides, the sequence is TGTGCCACCAGCAGAGACAGGGGTAGCTCCTACGAGCAGTACTTC. Its translation reads: CATSRDRGSSYEQYF.